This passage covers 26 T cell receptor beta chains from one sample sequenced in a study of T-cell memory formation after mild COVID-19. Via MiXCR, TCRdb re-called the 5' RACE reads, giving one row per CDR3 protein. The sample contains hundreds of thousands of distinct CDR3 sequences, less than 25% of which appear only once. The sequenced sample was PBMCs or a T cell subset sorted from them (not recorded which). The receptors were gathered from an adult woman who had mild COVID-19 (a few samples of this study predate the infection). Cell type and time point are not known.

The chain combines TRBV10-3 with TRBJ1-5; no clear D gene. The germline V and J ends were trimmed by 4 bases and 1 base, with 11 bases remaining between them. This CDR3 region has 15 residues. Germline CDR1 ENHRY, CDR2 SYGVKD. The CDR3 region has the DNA TGTGCCATCAGTGCTGGGCATCTAAGCAATCAGCCCCAGCATTTT. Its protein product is CAISAGHLSNQPQHF.

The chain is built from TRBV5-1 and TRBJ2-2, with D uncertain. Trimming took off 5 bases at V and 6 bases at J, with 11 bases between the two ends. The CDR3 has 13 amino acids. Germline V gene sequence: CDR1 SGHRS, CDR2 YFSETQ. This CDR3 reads CASRSLAAGELFF. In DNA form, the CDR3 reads TGCGCCAGCAGATCCCTCGCCGCCGGGGAGCTGTTTTTT.

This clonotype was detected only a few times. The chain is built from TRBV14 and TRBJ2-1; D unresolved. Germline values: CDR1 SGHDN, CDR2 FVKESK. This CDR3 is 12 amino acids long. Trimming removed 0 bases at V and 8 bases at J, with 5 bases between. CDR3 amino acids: CASSQDLDEQFF. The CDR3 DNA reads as TGTGCCAGCAGCCAAGATCTCGATGAGCAGTTCTTC.

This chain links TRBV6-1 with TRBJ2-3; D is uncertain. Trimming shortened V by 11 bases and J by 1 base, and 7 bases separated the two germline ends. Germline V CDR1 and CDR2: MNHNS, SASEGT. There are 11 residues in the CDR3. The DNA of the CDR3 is TGTGCCGGCCGGGGCACAGATACGCAGTATTTT. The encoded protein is CAGRGTDTQYF.

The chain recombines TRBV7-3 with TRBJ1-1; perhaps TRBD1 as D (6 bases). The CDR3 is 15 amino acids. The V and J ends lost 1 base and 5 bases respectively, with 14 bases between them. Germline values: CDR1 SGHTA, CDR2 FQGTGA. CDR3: CASSLNPGAGTEAFF. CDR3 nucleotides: TGTGCCAGCAGCTTAAATCCGGGGGCGGGAACTGAAGCTTTCTTT. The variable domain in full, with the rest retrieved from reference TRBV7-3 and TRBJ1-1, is GAGVSQTPSNKVTEKGKYVELRCDPISGHTALYWYRQSLGQGPEFLIYFQGTGAADDSGLPNDRFFAVRPEGSVSTLKIQRTERGDSAVYLCASSLNPGAGTEAFFGQGTRLTVV.

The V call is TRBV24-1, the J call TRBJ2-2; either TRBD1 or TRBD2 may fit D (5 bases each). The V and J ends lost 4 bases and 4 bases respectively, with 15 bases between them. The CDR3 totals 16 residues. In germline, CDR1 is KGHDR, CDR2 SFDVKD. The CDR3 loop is CATSEVSTGGTGELFF. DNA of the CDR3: TGTGCCACCAGTGAGGTCTCGACTGGGGGCACCGGGGAGCTGTTTTTT.

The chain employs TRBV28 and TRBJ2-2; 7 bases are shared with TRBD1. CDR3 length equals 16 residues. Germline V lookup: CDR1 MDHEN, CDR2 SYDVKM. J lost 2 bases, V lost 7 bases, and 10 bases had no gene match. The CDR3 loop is CASTTKQGTNTGELFF. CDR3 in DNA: TGTGCCAGCACCACTAAACAGGGGACCAACACCGGGGAGCTGTTTTTT.

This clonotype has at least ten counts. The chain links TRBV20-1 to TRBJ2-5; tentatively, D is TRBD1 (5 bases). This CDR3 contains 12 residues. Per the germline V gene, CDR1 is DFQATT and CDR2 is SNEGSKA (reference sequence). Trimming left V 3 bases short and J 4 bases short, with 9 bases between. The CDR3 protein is CSASQGGETQYF. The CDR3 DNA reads TGCAGTGCTAGTCAGGGTGGAGAGACCCAGTACTTC.

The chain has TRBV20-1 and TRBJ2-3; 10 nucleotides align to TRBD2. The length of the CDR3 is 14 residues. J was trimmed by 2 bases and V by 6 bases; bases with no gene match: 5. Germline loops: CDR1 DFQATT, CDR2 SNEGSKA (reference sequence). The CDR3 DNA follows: TGCAGTGCGCCAGCGGGGGGGATCACAGATACGCAGTATTTT. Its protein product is CSAPAGGITDTQYF.

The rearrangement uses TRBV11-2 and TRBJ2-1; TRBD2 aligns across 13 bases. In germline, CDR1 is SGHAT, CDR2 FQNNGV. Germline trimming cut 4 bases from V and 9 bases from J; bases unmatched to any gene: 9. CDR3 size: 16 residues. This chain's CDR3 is CASSSQTSGGISEQFF. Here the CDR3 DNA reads TGTGCCAGCAGCTCCCAGACTAGCGGGGGGATTAGTGAGCAGTTCTTC.

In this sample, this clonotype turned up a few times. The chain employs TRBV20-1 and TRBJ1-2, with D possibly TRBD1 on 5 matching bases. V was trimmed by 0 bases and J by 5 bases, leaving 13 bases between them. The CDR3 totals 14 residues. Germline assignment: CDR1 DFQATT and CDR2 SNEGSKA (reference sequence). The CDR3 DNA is TGCAGTGCTAGAGATCGAGTCAGGGAATATGGCTACACCTTC. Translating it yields CSARDRVREYGYTF.

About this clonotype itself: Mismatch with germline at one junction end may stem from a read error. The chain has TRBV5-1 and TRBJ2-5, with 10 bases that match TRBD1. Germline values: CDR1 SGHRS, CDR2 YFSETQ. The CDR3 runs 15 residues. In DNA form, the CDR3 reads TGCGCCAGCAGCACCGGGACAGGGGACCAGGAGACCCAGTACTTC. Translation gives CASSTGTGDQETQYF.

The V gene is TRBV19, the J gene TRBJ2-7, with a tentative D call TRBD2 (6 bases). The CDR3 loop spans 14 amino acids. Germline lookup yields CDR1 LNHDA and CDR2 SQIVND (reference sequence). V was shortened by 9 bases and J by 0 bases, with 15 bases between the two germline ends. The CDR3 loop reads CASSTGSISYEQYF. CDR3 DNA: TGTGCCAGCTCGACCGGGAGTATCTCCTACGAGCAGTACTTC.

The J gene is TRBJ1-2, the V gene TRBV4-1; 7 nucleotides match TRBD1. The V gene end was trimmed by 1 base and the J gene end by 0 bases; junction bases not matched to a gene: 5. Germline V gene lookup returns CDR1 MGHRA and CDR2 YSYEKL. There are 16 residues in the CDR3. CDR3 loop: CASSQANRGTNYGYTF. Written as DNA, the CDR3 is TGCGCCAGCAGCCAAGCCAACAGGGGAACTAACTATGGCTACACCTTC.

CDR3 loop: CATSTPPLRGYTF. The CDR3 DNA is TGTGCCACCAGCACCCCTCCCCTCCGAGGCTACACCTTC. The chain links TRBV15 to TRBJ1-2; no reliable D call. V lost 4 bases, J lost 8 bases, and 14 bases lay in between. Looked up from germline, CDR1 is LNHNV and CDR2 is YYDKDF (reference sequence). The CDR3 covers 13 residues.

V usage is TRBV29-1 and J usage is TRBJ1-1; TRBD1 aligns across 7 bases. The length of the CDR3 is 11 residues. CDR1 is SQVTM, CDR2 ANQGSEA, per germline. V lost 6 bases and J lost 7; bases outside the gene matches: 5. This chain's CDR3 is CSVVGQDEAFF. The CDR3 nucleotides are TGCAGCGTCGTCGGACAGGATGAAGCTTTCTTT.

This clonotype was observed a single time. CDR3 in amino acids: CASSPPTGSNTEAFF. The CDR3 DNA sequence: TGTGCCAGCAGCCCCCCGACAGGGTCGAACACTGAAGCTTTCTTT. The chain combines TRBV7-9 with TRBJ1-1, with TRBD1 matching 7 bases. Trimming at V came to 5 bases and at J to 1 base, leaving 7 bases not matched to a gene. The CDR3 runs 15 residues. Germline CDR1 and CDR2: SEHNR and FQNEAQ (reference sequence).

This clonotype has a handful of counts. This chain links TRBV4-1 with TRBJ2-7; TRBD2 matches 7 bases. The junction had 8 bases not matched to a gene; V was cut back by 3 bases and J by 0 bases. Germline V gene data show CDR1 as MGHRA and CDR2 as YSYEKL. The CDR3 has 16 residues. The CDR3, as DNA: TGCGCCAGCAGCCAGTCCTTCCGGGGGGTCTCCTACGAGCAGTACTTC. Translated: CASSQSFRGVSYEQYF.

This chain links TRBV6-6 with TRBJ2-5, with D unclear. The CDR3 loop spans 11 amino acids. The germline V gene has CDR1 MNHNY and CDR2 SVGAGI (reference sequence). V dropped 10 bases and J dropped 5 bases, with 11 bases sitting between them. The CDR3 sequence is CATAVRETQYF. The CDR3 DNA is TGTGCCACCGCGGTTCGGGAGACCCAGTACTTC.

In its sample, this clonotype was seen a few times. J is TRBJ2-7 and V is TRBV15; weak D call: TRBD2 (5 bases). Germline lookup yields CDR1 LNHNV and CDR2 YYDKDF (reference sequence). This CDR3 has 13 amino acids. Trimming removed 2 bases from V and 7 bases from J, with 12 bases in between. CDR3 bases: TGTGCCACCAGCAGATCCTACCCGGGAGAGCAGTACTTC. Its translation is CATSRSYPGEQYF.

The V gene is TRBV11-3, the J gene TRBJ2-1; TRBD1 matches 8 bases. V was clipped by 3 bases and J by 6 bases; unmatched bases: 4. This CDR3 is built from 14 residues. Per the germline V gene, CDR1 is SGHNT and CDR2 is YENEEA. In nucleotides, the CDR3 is TGTGCCAGCAGCTTGGACAGGGCGAGCAATGAGCAGTTCTTC. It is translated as CASSLDRASNEQFF. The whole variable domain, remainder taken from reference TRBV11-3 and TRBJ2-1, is EAGVVQSPRYKIIEKKQPVAFWCNPISGHNTLYWYLQNLGQGPELLIRYENEEAVDDSQLPKDRFSAERLKGVDSTLKIQPAELGDSAVYLCASSLDRASNEQFFGPGTRLTVL.

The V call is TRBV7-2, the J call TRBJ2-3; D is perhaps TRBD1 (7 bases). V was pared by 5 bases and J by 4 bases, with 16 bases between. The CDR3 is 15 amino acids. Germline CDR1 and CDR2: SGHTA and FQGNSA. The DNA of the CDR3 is TGTGCCAGCAGCCTAAGACAGGGAGGCCCAGATACGCAGTATTTT. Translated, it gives CASSLRQGGPDTQYF.

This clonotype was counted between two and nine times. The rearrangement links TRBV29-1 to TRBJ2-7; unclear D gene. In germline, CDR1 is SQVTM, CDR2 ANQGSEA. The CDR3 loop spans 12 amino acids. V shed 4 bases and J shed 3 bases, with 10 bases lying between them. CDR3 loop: CSVGLTSYEQYF. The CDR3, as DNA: TGCAGCGTTGGTCTCACAAGCTACGAGCAGTACTTC.

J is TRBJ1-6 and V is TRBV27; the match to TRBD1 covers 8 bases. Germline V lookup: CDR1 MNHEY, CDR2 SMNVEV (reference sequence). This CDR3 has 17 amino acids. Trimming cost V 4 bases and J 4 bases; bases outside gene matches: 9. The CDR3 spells CASSSRTGRSYNSPLHF. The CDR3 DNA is TGTGCCAGCAGTTCCCGGACAGGGCGATCTTATAATTCACCCCTCCACTTT.

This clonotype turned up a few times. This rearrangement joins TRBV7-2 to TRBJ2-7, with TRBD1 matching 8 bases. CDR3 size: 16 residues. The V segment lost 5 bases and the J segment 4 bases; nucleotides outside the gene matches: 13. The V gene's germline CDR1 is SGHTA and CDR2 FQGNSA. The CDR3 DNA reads TGTGCCAGCAGCCCCCCCGTTGGACAGGGTATTTACGAGCAGTACTTC. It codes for CASSPPVGQGIYEQYF.

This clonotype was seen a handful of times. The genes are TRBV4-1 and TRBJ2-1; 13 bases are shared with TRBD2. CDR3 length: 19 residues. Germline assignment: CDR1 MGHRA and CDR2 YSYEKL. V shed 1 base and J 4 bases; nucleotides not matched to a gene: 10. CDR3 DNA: TGCGCCAGCAGCCAAGGCCCTGGACAGACTAGCGGGGGGTACAATGAGCAGTTCTTC. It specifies CASSQGPGQTSGGYNEQFF.